The sequence of this T cell receptor (beta chain) was determined in a study of cytomegalovirus exposure and HLA in healthy donors. General study results and limits: The majority of TCR sequences were rare, yet some public TCRs appeared in many donors. When a later analysis compared HLA-associated TCR beta chains with equally common others, the HLA-associated chains turned out to be more clonally expanded and to have lower generation probabilities. A previous analysis found most TCR beta V segments productive roughly 87% or roughly 30% of the time.

Germline lookup yields CDR1 MGHRA and CDR2 YSYEKL. This CDR3 region has 15 residues. J was trimmed by 4 bases and V by 0 bases; bases with no gene match: 2. On this clone itself: Its antigen is currently unknown.

PCR was performed using 60 Vbeta and 13 Jbeta primers. Sequencing was performed with immunoSEQ multiplex PCR; in TCRdb, only in-frame clones are kept and a portion is missing. The sample has about 130,000 clones, around 8.5% seen once. Sequenced: PBMCs. This rearrangement joins TRBV4-1 to TRBJ1-1; 10 bases align to TRBD1. This clonotype originated in a man in his forties or fifties in good health and CMV-seronegative. The CDR3 DNA reads as TGCGCCAGCAGCCAAGAAGGGACAGGGGCCACTGAAGCTTTCTTT. Translating it yields CASSQEGTGATEAFF.